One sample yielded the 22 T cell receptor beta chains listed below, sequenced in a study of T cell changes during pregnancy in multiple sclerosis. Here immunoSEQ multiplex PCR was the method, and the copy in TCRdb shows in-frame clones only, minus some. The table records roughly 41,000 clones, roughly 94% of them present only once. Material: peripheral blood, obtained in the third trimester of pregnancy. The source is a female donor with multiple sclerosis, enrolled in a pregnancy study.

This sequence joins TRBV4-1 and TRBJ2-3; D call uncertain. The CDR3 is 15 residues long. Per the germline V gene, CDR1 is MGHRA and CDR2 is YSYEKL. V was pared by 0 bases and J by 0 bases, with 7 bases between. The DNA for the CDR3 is TGCGCCAGCAGCCAAGATTGGGCTAGCACAGATACGCAGTATTTT. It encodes CASSQDWASTDTQYF.

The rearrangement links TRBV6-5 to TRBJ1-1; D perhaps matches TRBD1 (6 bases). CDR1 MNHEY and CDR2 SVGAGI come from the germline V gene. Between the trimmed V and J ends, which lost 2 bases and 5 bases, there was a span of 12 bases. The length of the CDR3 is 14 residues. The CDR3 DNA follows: TGTGCCAGCAGTTACCGGGGGGCGGGGACTGAAGCTTTCTTT. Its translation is CASSYRGAGTEAFF.

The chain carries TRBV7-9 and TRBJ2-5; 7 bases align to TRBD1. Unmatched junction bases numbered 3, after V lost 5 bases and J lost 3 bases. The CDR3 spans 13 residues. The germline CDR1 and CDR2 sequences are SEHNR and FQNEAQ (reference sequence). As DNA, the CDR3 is TGTGCCAGCAGCGTCGGGACAGAAGAGACCCAGTACTTC. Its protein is CASSVGTEETQYF.

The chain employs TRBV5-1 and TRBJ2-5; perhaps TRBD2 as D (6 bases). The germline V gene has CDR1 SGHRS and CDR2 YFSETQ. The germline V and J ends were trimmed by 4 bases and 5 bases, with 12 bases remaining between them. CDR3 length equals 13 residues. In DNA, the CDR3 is TGCGCCAGCAGCCGAACTGGAGGGGAGACCCAGTACTTC. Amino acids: CASSRTGGETQYF. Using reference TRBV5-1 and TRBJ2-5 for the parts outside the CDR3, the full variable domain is KAGVTQTPRYLIKTRGQQVTLSCSPISGHRSVSWYQQTPGQGLQFLFEYFSETQRNKGNFPGRFSGRQFSNSRSEMNVSTLELGDSALYLCASSRTGGETQYFGPGTRLLVL.

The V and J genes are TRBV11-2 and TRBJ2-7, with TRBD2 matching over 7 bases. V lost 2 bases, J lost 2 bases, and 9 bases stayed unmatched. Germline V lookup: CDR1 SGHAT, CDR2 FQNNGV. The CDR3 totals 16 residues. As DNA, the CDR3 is TGTGCCAGCAGCTTATCGCGCGGGGGTCCCACCTACGAGCAGTACTTC. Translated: CASSLSRGGPTYEQYF.

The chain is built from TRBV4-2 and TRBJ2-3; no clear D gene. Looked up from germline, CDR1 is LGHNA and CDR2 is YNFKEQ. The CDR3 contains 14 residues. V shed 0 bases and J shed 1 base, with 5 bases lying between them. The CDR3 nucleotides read TGTGCCAGCAGCCAAGATAGAGGCACAGATACGCAGTATTTT. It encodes CASSQDRGTDTQYF.

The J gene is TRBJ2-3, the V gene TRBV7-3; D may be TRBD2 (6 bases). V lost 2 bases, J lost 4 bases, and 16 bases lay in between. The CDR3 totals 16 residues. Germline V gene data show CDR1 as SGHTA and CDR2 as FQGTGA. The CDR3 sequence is CASSLFPGVRADTQYF. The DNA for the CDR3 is TGTGCCAGCAGCTTATTCCCGGGAGTTCGCGCAGATACGCAGTATTTT.

The CDR3 region is CASMATPVNYGYTF. In DNA form, the CDR3 reads TGTGCCAGCATGGCCACACCCGTTAACTATGGCTACACCTTC. The genes are TRBV2 and TRBJ1-2; no definite D call. This CDR3 has 14 residues. In germline, CDR1 is SNHLY, CDR2 FYNNEI. Deletions cut 7 bases from V and 1 base from J, with 13 bases between.

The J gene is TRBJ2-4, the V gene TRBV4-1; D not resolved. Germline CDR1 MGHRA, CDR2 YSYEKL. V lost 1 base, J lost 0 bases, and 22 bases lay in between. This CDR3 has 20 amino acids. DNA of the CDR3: TGCGCCAGCAGCCAAGTCCCTTCCAAAATTGCGTTAGTAGCCAAAAACATTCAGTACTTC. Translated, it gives CASSQVPSKIALVAKNIQYF.

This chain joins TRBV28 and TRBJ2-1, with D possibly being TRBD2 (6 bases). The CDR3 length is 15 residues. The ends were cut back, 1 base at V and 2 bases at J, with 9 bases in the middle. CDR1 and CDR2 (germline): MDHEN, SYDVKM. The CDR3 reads CASSLLGGPYNEQFF. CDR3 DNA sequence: TGTGCCAGCAGTTTATTGGGGGGTCCCTACAATGAGCAGTTCTTC.

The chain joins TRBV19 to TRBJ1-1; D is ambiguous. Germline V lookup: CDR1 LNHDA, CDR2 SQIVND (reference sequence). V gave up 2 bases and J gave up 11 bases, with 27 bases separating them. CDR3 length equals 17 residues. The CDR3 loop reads CASSISPGESGRLSAFF. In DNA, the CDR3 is TGTGCCAGTAGTATATCTCCCGGGGAAAGCGGGCGGCTTTCGGCTTTCTTT.

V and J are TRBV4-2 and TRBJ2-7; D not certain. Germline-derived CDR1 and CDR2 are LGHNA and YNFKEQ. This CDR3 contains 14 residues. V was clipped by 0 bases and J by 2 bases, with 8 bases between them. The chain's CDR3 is CASSQEDSAYEQYF. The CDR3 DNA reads TGTGCCAGCAGCCAAGAAGACTCGGCCTACGAGCAGTACTTC.

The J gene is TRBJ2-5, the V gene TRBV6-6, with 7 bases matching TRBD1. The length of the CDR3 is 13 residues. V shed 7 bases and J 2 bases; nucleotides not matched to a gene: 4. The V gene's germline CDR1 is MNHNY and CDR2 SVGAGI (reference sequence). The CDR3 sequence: CASTQGQQETQYF. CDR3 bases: TGTGCCAGCACCCAGGGACAGCAAGAGACCCAGTACTTC.

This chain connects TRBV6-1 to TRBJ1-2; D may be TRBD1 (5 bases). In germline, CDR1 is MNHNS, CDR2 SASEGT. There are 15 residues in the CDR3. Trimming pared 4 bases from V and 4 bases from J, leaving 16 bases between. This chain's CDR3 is CASSVSRVQTYGYTF. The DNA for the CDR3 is TGTGCCAGCAGTGTTAGCAGGGTACAGACCTATGGCTACACCTTC.

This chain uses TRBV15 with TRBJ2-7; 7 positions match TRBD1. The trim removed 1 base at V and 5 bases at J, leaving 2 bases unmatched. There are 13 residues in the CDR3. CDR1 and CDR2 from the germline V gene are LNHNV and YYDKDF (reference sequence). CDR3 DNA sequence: TGTGCCACCAGCAGAGGACAGGGTAACGAGCAGTACTTC. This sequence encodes CATSRGQGNEQYF.

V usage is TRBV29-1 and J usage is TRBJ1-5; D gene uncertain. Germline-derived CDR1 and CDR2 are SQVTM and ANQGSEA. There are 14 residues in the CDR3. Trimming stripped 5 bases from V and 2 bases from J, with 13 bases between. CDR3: CSVMVEAGNQPQHF. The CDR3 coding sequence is TGCAGCGTTATGGTGGAGGCGGGCAATCAGCCCCAGCATTTT.

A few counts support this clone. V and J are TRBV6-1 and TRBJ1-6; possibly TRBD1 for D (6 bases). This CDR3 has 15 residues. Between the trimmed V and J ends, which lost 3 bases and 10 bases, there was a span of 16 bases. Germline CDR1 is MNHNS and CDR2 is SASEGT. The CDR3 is CASSDQPTGPSPLHF. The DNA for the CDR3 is TGTGCCAGCAGTGATCAACCTACAGGGCCCTCACCCCTCCACTTT.

In nucleotides, the CDR3 is TGTGCCAGCAGCTTTCTCCCCGCTAAGGGGGCCAACGTCCTGACTTTC. It yields the protein CASSFLPAKGANVLTF. This chain connects TRBV5-6 to TRBJ2-6; D not certain. Germline V lookup: CDR1 SGHDT, CDR2 YYEEEE. V was pared by 2 bases and J by 4 bases, with 13 bases between. The CDR3 loop spans 16 amino acids.

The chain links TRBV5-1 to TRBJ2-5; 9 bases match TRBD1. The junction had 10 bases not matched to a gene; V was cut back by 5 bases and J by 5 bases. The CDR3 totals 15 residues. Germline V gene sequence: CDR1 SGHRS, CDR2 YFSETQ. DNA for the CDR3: TGCGCCAGCAGTTCCGGGACAGGGTTGGTGGAGACCCAGTACTTC. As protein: CASSSGTGLVETQYF.

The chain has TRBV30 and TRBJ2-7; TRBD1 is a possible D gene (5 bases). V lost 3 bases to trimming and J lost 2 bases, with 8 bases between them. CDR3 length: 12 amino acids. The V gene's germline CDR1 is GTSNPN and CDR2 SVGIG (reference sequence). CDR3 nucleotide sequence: TGTGCCTGGAGCGCCAGGGCCTACGAGCAGTACTTC. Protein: CAWSARAYEQYF.

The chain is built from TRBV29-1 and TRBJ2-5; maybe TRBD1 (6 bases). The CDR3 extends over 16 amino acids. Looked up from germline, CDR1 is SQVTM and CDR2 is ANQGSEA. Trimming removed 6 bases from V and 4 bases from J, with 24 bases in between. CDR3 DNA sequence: TGCAGCGTCGCTACAGGGTATGGGGGAGTTGGAGAGACCCAGTACTTC. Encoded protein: CSVATGYGGVGETQYF.

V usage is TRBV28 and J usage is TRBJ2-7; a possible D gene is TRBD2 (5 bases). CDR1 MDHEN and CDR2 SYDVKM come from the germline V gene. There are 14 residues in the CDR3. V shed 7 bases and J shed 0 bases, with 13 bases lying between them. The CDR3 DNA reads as TGTGCCAGCAAAGGCGGCGGGTCCTCCTACGAGCAGTACTTC. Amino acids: CASKGGGSSYEQYF.